The 16 T cell receptor beta chains in this list originate from one sample, sequenced in a study of blood T cell repertoires in COVID-19. The data were produced by immunoSEQ multiplex PCR, yet TCRdb's version contains in-frame clones alone and is incomplete. The data contain about 100,000 clones, 80% to 90% of them singletons. Sequenced material: peripheral blood. Source of these receptors: a human donor in a cohort sampled during active COVID-19.

This clone was recorded once. This sequence joins TRBV27 and TRBJ1-5; maybe TRBD1 (6 bases). The germline CDR1 and CDR2 sequences are MNHEY and SMNVEV (reference sequence). V was trimmed by 5 bases and J by 7 bases, leaving 15 bases between them. This CDR3 is built from 14 residues. CDR3 sequence (DNA): TGTGCCAGCAGTCTCGGGACAAACGGACAGCCCCAGCATTTT. Its translation: CASSLGTNGQPQHF.

The chain links TRBV6-2 or TRBV6-3 to TRBJ2-1, with 11 positions matching TRBD1. Germline loops: CDR1 MNHEY, CDR2 SVGEGT. CDR3 length: 13 amino acids. After removal of 5 bases from V and 10 bases from J, the junction contained 4 bases not matched to a gene. The CDR3 DNA reads TGTGCCAGCAGTCGGACAGGGGGCGGGGAGCAGTTCTTC. As protein: CASSRTGGGEQFF.

The V call is TRBV19, the J call TRBJ2-2, with D tentatively TRBD2 (6 bases). The CDR3 runs to 14 residues. Deletions cut 5 bases from V and 4 bases from J, with 11 bases between. CDR1 and CDR2 (germline): LNHDA, SQIVND (reference sequence). The CDR3 nucleotides are TGTGCCAGTAGTGGGGGGAGGCCCACCGGGGAGCTGTTTTTT. Its protein product is CASSGGRPTGELFF. Full variable domain (remainder filled in from reference TRBV19 and TRBJ2-2): DGGITQSPKYLFRKEGQNVTLSCEQNLNHDAMYWYRQDPGQGLRLIYYSQIVNDFQKGDIAEGYSVSREKKESFPLTVTSAQKNPTAFYLCASSGGRPTGELFFGEGSRLTVL.

This chain uses TRBV5-1 with TRBJ2-5, with TRBD1 as a possible D gene (6 bases). Per the germline V gene, CDR1 is SGHRS and CDR2 is YFSETQ. Trimming took off 0 bases at V and 7 bases at J, with 16 bases between the two ends. This CDR3 is built from 15 residues. CDR3 amino acids: CASSLAGAGVGTQYF. For the CDR3, the DNA is TGCGCCAGCAGCTTGGCAGGGGCCGGTGTTGGGACCCAGTACTTC.

This chain joins TRBV7-2 and TRBJ1-1; D perhaps matches TRBD1 (5 bases). This CDR3 region has 14 residues. The germline gives CDR1 SGHTA, CDR2 FQGNSA. V dropped 5 bases and J dropped 3 bases, with 13 bases sitting between them. CDR3 residues: CASSQKGLYTEAFF. CDR3 DNA: TGTGCCAGCAGCCAGAAGGGGCTTTACACTGAAGCTTTCTTT.

The chain couples TRBV10-3 to TRBJ1-2; tentatively, D is TRBD1 (5 bases). This CDR3 comprises 17 residues. Germline assignment: CDR1 ENHRY and CDR2 SYGVKD. Trimming stripped 6 bases from V and 2 bases from J, with 22 bases between. The CDR3 region has the DNA TGTGCCATCAGCGGCGACAGCATCGGGCTTGGAAACTATGGCTACACCTTC. Amino acid sequence: CAISGDSIGLGNYGYTF.

This clone was seen a few times. The V call is TRBV28, the J call TRBJ1-2; possible D gene TRBD1, 6 bases. V gave up 4 bases and J gave up 4 bases, with 13 bases separating them. Per germline, CDR1 MDHEN and CDR2 SYDVKM. This CDR3 has 14 residues. The CDR3 DNA reads as TGTGCCAGCAGTTCACCGACAGGCGTCTATGGCTACACCTTC. The encoded protein is CASSSPTGVYGYTF.

The genes are TRBV7-2 and TRBJ2-3, with 9 nucleotides matching TRBD2. The CDR3 extends over 16 amino acids. Germline V gives CDR1 SGHTA, CDR2 FQGNSA. The V segment lost 8 bases and the J segment 0 bases; nucleotides outside the gene matches: 9. The chain's CDR3 is CASGGGRALSTDTQYF. Written as DNA, the CDR3 is TGTGCCAGCGGAGGCGGGAGGGCCCTCAGCACAGATACGCAGTATTTT.

V is TRBV5-1 and J is TRBJ2-3; 9 bases agree with TRBD2. CDR1 and CDR2 (germline): SGHRS, YFSETQ. The CDR3 spans 15 residues. J lost 6 bases, V lost 3 bases, and 8 bases had no gene match. The DNA of the CDR3 is TGCGCCAGCAGCTCAGCGGGACTAGCAGGTGATACGCAGTATTTT. Its protein is CASSSAGLAGDTQYF.

A few counts support this clone. The CDR3 region is CASSQVSNSPLHF. As DNA, the CDR3 is TGTGCCAGCAGTCAGGTATCCAATTCACCCCTCCACTTT. The chain recombines TRBV25-1 with TRBJ1-6; D ambiguous. The CDR3 has 13 amino acids. V gave up 5 bases and J gave up 7 bases, with 9 bases separating them. Germline-derived CDR1 and CDR2 are MGHDK and SYGVNS.

J is TRBJ1-1 and V is TRBV28; weak D call: TRBD1 (6 bases). Germline loops: CDR1 MDHEN, CDR2 SYDVKM. The CDR3 spans 14 residues. Trimming removed 8 bases at V and 0 bases at J, with 13 bases between. The DNA of the CDR3 is TGTGCCAGCTGGGGGCATGATATGAACACTGAAGCTTTCTTT. This encodes CASWGHDMNTEAFF.

The rearrangement joins TRBV5-1 to TRBJ2-5; TRBD1 matches 10 bases. This CDR3 comprises 13 residues. V gave up 3 bases and J gave up 8 bases; unmatched junction bases: 4. Germline values: CDR1 SGHRS, CDR2 YFSETQ. This CDR3 is CASSSATGGTQYF. In nucleotides, the CDR3 is TGCGCCAGCAGCTCTGCGACAGGGGGCACCCAGTACTTC.

This clone came up a few times. The chain carries TRBV5-8 and TRBJ1-5; 8 bases align to TRBD1. The CDR3 is 18 residues long. Germline V gives CDR1 SGHTS, CDR2 YDEGEE. V gave up 4 bases and J gave up 2 bases; unmatched junction bases: 14. CDR3 in amino acids: CASSDLTQGDGGNQPQHF. CDR3 DNA sequence: TGTGCCAGCAGCGATTTAACACAGGGGGATGGTGGCAATCAGCCCCAGCATTTT. The full variable domain, rest sourced from reference TRBV5-8 and TRBJ1-5, is EAGVTQSPTHLIKTRGQQATLRCSPISGHTSVYWYQQALGLGLQFLLWYDEGEERNRGNFPPRFSGRQFPNYSSELNVNALELEDSALYLCASSDLTQGDGGNQPQHFGDGTRLSIL.

This chain links TRBV2 with TRBJ1-1; 8 nucleotides match TRBD1. The germline gives CDR1 SNHLY, CDR2 FYNNEI. V trimming: 7 bases; J trimming: 3 bases; junction bases outside the gene matches: 4. The CDR3 extends over 13 amino acids. The CDR3 DNA reads TGTGCCAGCAATGAGGACAGGGACACTGAAGCTTTCTTT. It yields the protein CASNEDRDTEAFF. The variable domain in full, with the rest retrieved from reference TRBV2 and TRBJ1-1, is EPEVTQTPSHQVTQMGQEVILRCVPISNHLYFYWYRQILGQKVEFLVSFYNNEISEKSEIFDDQFSVERPDGSNFTLKIRSTKLEDSAMYFCASNEDRDTEAFFGQGTRLTVV.

J is TRBJ2-3 and V is TRBV10-3; D ambiguous. Trimming shortened V by 2 bases and J by 2 bases, and 5 bases separated the two germline ends. Germline-derived CDR1 and CDR2 are ENHRY and SYGVKD. The length of the CDR3 is 13 residues. The CDR3: CAISEPSTDTQYF. The DNA for the CDR3 is TGTGCCATCAGTGAGCCGTCCACAGATACGCAGTATTTT.

This chain joins TRBV4-2 and TRBJ1-1; D gene ambiguous. This CDR3 comprises 14 residues. Trimming cost V 1 base and J 1 base, with 7 bases left between them. Germline V gene lookup returns CDR1 LGHNA and CDR2 YNFKEQ. The CDR3 coding sequence is TGTGCCAGCAGCCAAGGGCAGGAGAACACTGAAGCTTTCTTT. Protein sequence: CASSQGQENTEAFF.